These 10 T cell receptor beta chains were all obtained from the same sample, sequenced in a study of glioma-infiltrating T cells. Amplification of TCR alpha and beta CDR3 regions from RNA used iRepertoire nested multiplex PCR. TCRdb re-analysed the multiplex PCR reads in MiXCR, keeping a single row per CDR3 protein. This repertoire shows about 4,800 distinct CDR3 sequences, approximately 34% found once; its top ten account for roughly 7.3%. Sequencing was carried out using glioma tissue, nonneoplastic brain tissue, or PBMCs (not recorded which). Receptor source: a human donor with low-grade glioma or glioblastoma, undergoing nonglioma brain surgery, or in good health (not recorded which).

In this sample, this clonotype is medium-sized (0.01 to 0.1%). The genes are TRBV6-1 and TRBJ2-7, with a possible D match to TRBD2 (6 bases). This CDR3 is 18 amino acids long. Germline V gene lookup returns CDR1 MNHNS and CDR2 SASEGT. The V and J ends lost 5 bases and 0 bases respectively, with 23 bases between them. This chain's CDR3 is CASSYDSPGAGSSYEQYF. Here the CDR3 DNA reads TGTGCCAGCAGTTATGACTCGCCGGGAGCAGGGAGCTCCTACGAGCAGTACTTC.

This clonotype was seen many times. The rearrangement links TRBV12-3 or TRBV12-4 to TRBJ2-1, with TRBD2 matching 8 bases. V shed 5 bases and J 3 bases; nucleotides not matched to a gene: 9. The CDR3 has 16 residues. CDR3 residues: CASSPRGGRYYNEQFF. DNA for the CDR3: TGTGCCAGCAGTCCCCGGGGGGGCAGATACTACAATGAGCAGTTCTTC.

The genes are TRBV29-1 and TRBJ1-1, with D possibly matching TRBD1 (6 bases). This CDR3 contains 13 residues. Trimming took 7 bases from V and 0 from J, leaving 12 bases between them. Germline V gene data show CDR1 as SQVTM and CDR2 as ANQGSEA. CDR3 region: CSGTGHLNTEAFF. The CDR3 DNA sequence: TGCAGCGGTACGGGACACCTGAACACTGAAGCTTTCTTT.

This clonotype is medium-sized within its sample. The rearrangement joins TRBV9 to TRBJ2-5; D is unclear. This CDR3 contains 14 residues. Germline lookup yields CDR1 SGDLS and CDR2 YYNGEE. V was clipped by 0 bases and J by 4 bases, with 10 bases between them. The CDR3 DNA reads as TGTGCCAGCAGCGTAGGGGATACCAGAGAGACCCAGTACTTC. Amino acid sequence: CASSVGDTRETQYF.

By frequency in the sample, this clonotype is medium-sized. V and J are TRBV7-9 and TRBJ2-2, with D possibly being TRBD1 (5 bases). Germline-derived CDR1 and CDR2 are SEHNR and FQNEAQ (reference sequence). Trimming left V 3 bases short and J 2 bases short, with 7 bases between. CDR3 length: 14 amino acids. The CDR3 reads CASSLTDNTGELFF. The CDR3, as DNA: TGTGCCAGCAGCTTGACAGATAACACCGGGGAGCTGTTTTTT.

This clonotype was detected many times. CDR3 protein: CSAWTETQYF. Written as DNA, the CDR3 is TGCAGCGCCTGGACAGAGACCCAGTACTTC. This chain links TRBV29-1 with TRBJ2-5; no definite D call. The germline gives CDR1 SQVTM, CDR2 ANQGSEA. The CDR3 covers 10 residues. Between the trimmed V and J ends, which lost 7 bases and 4 bases, there was a span of 7 bases.

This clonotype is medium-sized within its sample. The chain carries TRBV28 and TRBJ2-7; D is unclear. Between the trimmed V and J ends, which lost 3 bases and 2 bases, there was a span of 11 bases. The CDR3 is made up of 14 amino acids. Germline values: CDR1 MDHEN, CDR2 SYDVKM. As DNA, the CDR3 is TGTGCCAGCAGTTTCCCGCAACAACCCTACGAGCAGTACTTC. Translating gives CASSFPQQPYEQYF.

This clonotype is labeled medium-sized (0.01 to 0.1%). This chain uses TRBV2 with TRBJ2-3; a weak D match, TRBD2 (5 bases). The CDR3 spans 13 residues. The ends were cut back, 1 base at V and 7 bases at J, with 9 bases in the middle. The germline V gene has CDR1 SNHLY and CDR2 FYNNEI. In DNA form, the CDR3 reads TGTGCCAGCAGTGAAGGTCGGGGAAATACGCAGTATTTT. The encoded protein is CASSEGRGNTQYF.

CDR3 DNA sequence: TGTGCCAGCAGCCCCGGGGCCGGGCGGCATGAGCAGTTCTTC. This gives the protein CASSPGAGRHEQFF. The chain has TRBV7-7 and TRBJ2-1, with D perhaps given as TRBD1 or TRBD2 (5 bases each). CDR3 length: 14 residues. Per the germline V gene, CDR1 is SSHAT and CDR2 is FNYEAQ (reference sequence). Trimming took off 5 bases at V and 8 bases at J, with 16 bases between the two ends.

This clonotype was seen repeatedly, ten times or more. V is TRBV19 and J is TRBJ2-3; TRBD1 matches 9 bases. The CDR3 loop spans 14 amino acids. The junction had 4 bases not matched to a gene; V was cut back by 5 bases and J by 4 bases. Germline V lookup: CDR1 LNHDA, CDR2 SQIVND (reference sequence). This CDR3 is CASSPGQGPDTQYF. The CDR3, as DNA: TGTGCCAGTAGTCCCGGACAGGGGCCAGATACGCAGTATTTT. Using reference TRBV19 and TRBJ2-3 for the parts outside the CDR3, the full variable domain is DGGITQSPKYLFRKEGQNVTLSCEQNLNHDAMYWYRQDPGQGLRLIYYSQIVNDFQKGDIAEGYSVSREKKESFPLTVTSAQKNPTAFYLCASSPGQGPDTQYFGPGTRLTVL.